The 21 T cell receptor beta chains presented below share a single source sample, sequenced in a study of vaccination effects on CD4 cells after COVID-19. Here immunoSEQ multiplex PCR was the method, and the copy in TCRdb shows in-frame clones only, minus some. The sample consists of over 25,000 clones, 65% to 90% of them appearing once. These TCRs are of unknown antigen specificity. Pools of viral peptides were used by the ViraFEST assay to expand antigen-specific CD4+ T cells ahead of sequencing. Following culture for about ten days, CD4+ T cells were isolated. It was two doses of either the BNT162b2 or mRNA-1273 vaccine that participants received. Source: CD4+ T cells from PBMCs cultured with SARS-CoV-2 spike peptides, taken after COVID-19 vaccination. All receptors come from a human donor who received a COVID-19 vaccine. Some clones in this sample may be carry-over from other donors' samples.

This clone appeared a few times. The chain recombines TRBV24-1 with TRBJ2-5; TRBD1 agrees at 7 bases. J gave up 2 bases and V 4 bases, and 6 bases lay outside the gene matches. CDR1 and CDR2 from the germline V gene are KGHDR and SFDVKD. The length of the CDR3 is 15 residues. This CDR3 is CATSETGAIQETQYF. Written as DNA, the CDR3 is TGTGCCACCAGTGAAACAGGGGCGATTCAAGAGACCCAGTACTTC.

As DNA, the CDR3 is TGTGCCAGCAGCCGGGACAGGGGGCGGTCTAATGAAAAACTGTTTTTT. Its protein is CASSRDRGRSNEKLFF. This chain links TRBV13 with TRBJ1-4; 12 positions agree with TRBD1. The V gene's germline CDR1 is PRHDT and CDR2 FYEKMQ (reference sequence). Germline trimming cut 5 bases from V and 3 bases from J; bases unmatched to any gene: 4. The CDR3 is 16 amino acids.

The chain carries TRBV10-3 and TRBJ2-3, with 7 bases that match TRBD1. V shed 3 bases and J 0 bases; nucleotides not matched to a gene: 9. The CDR3 runs 17 residues. The germline V gene encodes CDR1 ENHRY and CDR2 SYGVKD. The CDR3 DNA reads TGTGCCATCAGTGAACCACAGGGGCCCTCCAGCACAGATACGCAGTATTTT. Translating gives CAISEPQGPSSTDTQYF.

This clone came up once. The CDR3 is CASSLVSGGSSEAFF. In nucleotides, the CDR3 is TGTGCCAGCAGCTTGGTTTCTGGCGGGTCCTCAGAAGCTTTCTTT. The chain recombines TRBV7-2 with TRBJ1-1; D ambiguous. This CDR3 is built from 15 residues. V was trimmed by 3 bases and J by 8 bases, leaving 19 bases between them. Germline V gives CDR1 SGHTA, CDR2 FQGNSA.

The chain has TRBV19 and TRBJ2-6, with no clear D. The CDR3 consists of 15 residues. The germline gives CDR1 LNHDA, CDR2 SQIVND (reference sequence). V was shortened by 11 bases and J by 0 bases, with 14 bases between the two germline ends. The CDR3 DNA reads as TGTGCCTCGTACCCTACACTCTCTGGGGCCAACGTCCTGACTTTC. This codes for CASYPTLSGANVLTF.

The chain is built from TRBV5-1 and TRBJ2-5, with D possibly called TRBD1 or TRBD2 (5 bases each). V lost 0 bases to trimming and J lost 2 bases, with 8 bases between them. Germline CDR1 is SGHRS and CDR2 is YFSETQ. This CDR3 contains 14 residues. Here the CDR3 DNA reads TGCGCCAGCAGCTTGGGGTGGGGGCAAGAGACCCAGTACTTC. Translation gives CASSLGWGQETQYF.

The chain is built from TRBV6-1 and TRBJ2-7, with D perhaps being TRBD1 or TRBD2 (5 bases each). From germline, CDR1 is MNHNS and CDR2 SASEGT. The CDR3 covers 16 residues. The ends were cut back, 3 bases at V and 4 bases at J, with 19 bases in the middle. CDR3 sequence reads: CASSEPNWGTRYEQYV. In DNA form, the CDR3 reads TGTGCCAGCAGTGAGCCTAATTGGGGGACGAGGTACGAGCAGTACGTC.

The chain recombines TRBV9 with TRBJ2-1; weak D call: TRBD1 (6 bases). V gave up 4 bases and J gave up 8 bases, with 19 bases separating them. The CDR3 has 15 amino acids. CDR1 is SGDLS, CDR2 YYNGEE, per germline. The CDR3: CASSPVGARADEQFF. DNA for the CDR3: TGTGCCAGCAGCCCGGTGGGGGCGAGGGCGGATGAGCAGTTCTTC.

The V call is TRBV7-2, the J call TRBJ2-5, with 9 positions matching TRBD2. The V gene's germline CDR1 is SGHTA and CDR2 FQGNSA. V trimming: 5 bases; J trimming: 5 bases; junction bases outside the gene matches: 9. The CDR3 spans 15 residues. The CDR3 sequence is CASSRGTSLRETQYF. The CDR3 nucleotides are TGTGCCAGCAGCCGGGGGACTAGCTTGCGGGAGACCCAGTACTTC.

CDR3 loop: CASSLDPSGGVGEQFF. The CDR3 bases are TGCGCCAGCAGCTTGGATCCTAGCGGGGGGGTAGGTGAGCAGTTCTTC. The chain uses TRBV5-1 and TRBJ2-1, with TRBD2 identical over 12 bases. The J segment lost 9 bases and the V segment lost 0 bases, leaving 7 bases of the junction unmatched. The CDR3 covers 16 residues. The V gene's germline CDR1 is SGHRS and CDR2 YFSETQ.

The rearrangement links TRBV10-1 to TRBJ1-6, with unresolved D. V lost 0 bases and J lost 9, with 6 bases in between. There are 13 residues in the CDR3. Germline V gives CDR1 WNHNN, CDR2 SYGVQD (reference sequence). This CDR3 reads CASSESITSPLHF. The DNA for the CDR3 is TGCGCCAGCAGTGAGTCGATCACTTCACCCCTCCACTTT.

This clone was counted only a few times. V and J are TRBV10-2 and TRBJ2-2; D uncertain. V lost 2 bases and J 6 bases, leaving 7 bases between the germline ends. The CDR3 spans 13 residues. Germline V gene data show CDR1 as WSHSY and CDR2 as SAAADI. The CDR3 protein is CASSEGPAGELFF. CDR3 DNA sequence: TGCGCCAGCAGTGAGGGGCCCGCCGGGGAGCTGTTTTTT.

The chain carries TRBV2 and TRBJ1-2; D uncertain. Between the trimmed V and J ends, which lost 5 bases and 3 bases, there was a span of 10 bases. There are 13 residues in the CDR3. CDR1 is SNHLY and CDR2 is FYNNEI in the germline V gene. CDR3 protein: CASSKTWDYGYTF. For the CDR3, the DNA is TGTGCCAGCAGTAAAACGTGGGACTATGGCTACACCTTC.

The J gene is TRBJ1-2, the V gene TRBV21-1. TRBV21-1 is listed as a pseudogene. The CDR3 totals 14 residues. In DNA form, the CDR3 reads TGTGCCAGCAGCACTCCGGGACTCGGACTTGGCTACACCTTC. This encodes CASSTPGLGLGYTF.

This chain uses TRBV9 with TRBJ2-1; D perhaps matches TRBD1 (5 bases). The CDR3 loop spans 15 amino acids. Germline CDR1 and CDR2: SGDLS and YYNGEE. The ends were cut back, 4 bases at V and 1 base at J, with 12 bases in the middle. CDR3 bases: TGTGCCAGCAGCACCTACCCAGGGTCCTACAATGAGCAGTTCTTC. Translated: CASSTYPGSYNEQFF.

The chain employs TRBV29-1 and TRBJ1-1; D call uncertain. The germline V gene has CDR1 SQVTM and CDR2 ANQGSEA. This CDR3 has 13 amino acids. V lost 5 bases to trimming and J lost 1 base, with 11 bases between them. The CDR3 bases are TGCAGCGTTCGTGAGGCATCGAACACTGAAGCTTTCTTT. This encodes CSVREASNTEAFF.

The chain is built from TRBV3-1 (or the pseudogene TRBV3-2) and TRBJ2-1; 7 positions agree with TRBD1. Germline V gene lookup returns CDR1 LGHDT and CDR2 YNNKEL (reference sequence). The CDR3 is 17 residues long. V trimming: 5 bases; J trimming: 7 bases; junction bases outside the gene matches: 17. CDR3 DNA: TGTGCCAGCAGCAAACGAAGTCTGACAGGGACCTTAAATGAGCAGTTCTTC. As protein: CASSKRSLTGTLNEQFF.

This clone appeared a few times. V and J are TRBV4-1 and TRBJ2-1; D is possibly TRBD2 (5 bases). V dropped 0 bases and J dropped 4 bases, with 16 bases sitting between them. Per germline, CDR1 MGHRA and CDR2 YSYEKL. The CDR3 covers 17 residues. CDR3 amino acids: CASSQELRRTLYNEQFF. CDR3 DNA sequence: TGCGCCAGCAGCCAAGAACTGCGCAGGACTTTATACAATGAGCAGTTCTTC.

The rearrangement links TRBV7-2 to TRBJ1-4; 10 bases are shared with TRBD1. CDR1 is SGHTA and CDR2 is FQGNSA in the germline V gene. Trimming removed 8 bases from V and 4 bases from J; junction bases left unmatched: 4. The CDR3 is 14 residues long. The CDR3 spells CASGDRGGNEKLFF. The DNA of the CDR3 is TGTGCCAGCGGGGACAGGGGAGGTAATGAAAAACTGTTTTTT.

The V call is TRBV7-8, the J call TRBJ1-3, with no clear D. CDR1 and CDR2 from the germline V gene are SGHVS and FQNEAQ. Trimming cost V 2 bases and J 3 bases, with 8 bases left between them. This CDR3 spans 14 amino acids. CDR3 nucleotides: TGTGCCAGCAGCTTAACGGGGATTGGAAACACCATATATTTT. Protein: CASSLTGIGNTIYF. Looking up the rest from reference TRBV7-8 and TRBJ1-3 gives the full variable domain: GAGVSQSPRYKVAKRGQDVALRCDPISGHVSLFWYQQALGQGPEFLTYFQNEAQLDKSGLPSDRFFAERPEGSVSTLKIQRTQQEDSAVYLCASSLTGIGNTIYFGEGSWLTVV.

V is TRBV7-2 and J is TRBJ2-5; TRBD2 aligns across 11 bases. This CDR3 has 15 amino acids. V trimming: 0 bases; J trimming: 5 bases; junction bases outside the gene matches: 2. Looked up from germline, CDR1 is SGHTA and CDR2 is FQGNSA. The CDR3 nucleotides read TGTGCCAGCAGCTTAGCGCTAGCGGGGGGTGAGACCCAGTACTTC. This gives the protein CASSLALAGGETQYF.